Each of the 28 T cell receptor beta chains below was sequenced from the same sample in a study of cytomegalovirus exposure and HLA in healthy donors. Primers: 60 Vbeta forward and 13 Jbeta reverse. TCRdb's copy holds only in-frame clones and misses some; the assay was immunoSEQ multiplex PCR. The repertoire consists of 160,000 or so clones, with approximately 81% occurring once and the leading ten covering more than 2.5%. The source material was PBMCs. The receptors shown here come from a female donor in good health and CMV-seronegative.

The chain combines TRBV27 with TRBJ2-7; possibly TRBD1 for D (5 bases). V lost 5 bases and J 5 bases, leaving 16 bases between the germline ends. Per the germline V gene, CDR1 is MNHEY and CDR2 is SMNVEV (reference sequence). CDR3 length equals 14 residues. In DNA, the CDR3 is TGTGCCAGCAGTCAGCCTACCCAGGGCCACGAGCAGTACTTC. Translating gives CASSQPTQGHEQYF.

The chain employs TRBV4-2 and TRBJ2-7, with 7 nucleotides matching TRBD1. The length of the CDR3 is 16 residues. V dropped 2 bases and J dropped 0; count of bases not matched to a gene: 7. Germline CDR1 LGHNA, CDR2 YNFKEQ. Here the CDR3 DNA reads TGTGCCAGCAGCCAACCCGACAGGGATGTCTCCTACGAGCAGTACTTC. Its protein product is CASSQPDRDVSYEQYF.

Only a few counts were recorded for this clone. CDR3 in amino acids: CASSRVGQGTDTQYF. Here the CDR3 DNA reads TGTGCCAGCAGCCGGGTGGGACAGGGCACAGATACGCAGTATTTT. The V and J genes are TRBV5-8 and TRBJ2-3, with 8 bases that match TRBD1. Germline lookup yields CDR1 SGHTS and CDR2 YDEGEE. The CDR3 contains 15 residues. J was trimmed by 1 base and V by 4 bases; bases with no gene match: 5.

J is TRBJ2-2 and V is TRBV11-2; tentatively, D is TRBD2 (6 bases). Germline V CDR1 and CDR2: SGHAT, FQNNGV. With 5 bases removed from V and 2 bases from J, the gap between germline ends came to 18 bases. This CDR3 contains 17 residues. CDR3 loop: CASSNSGGTKNTGELFF. The CDR3 DNA reads as TGTGCCAGCAGCAATAGCGGCGGGACCAAAAACACCGGGGAGCTGTTTTTT. The full variable domain, completed using reference TRBV11-2 and TRBJ2-2, is EAGVAQSPRYKIIEKRQSVAFWCNPISGHATLYWYQQILGQGPKLLIQFQNNGVVDDSQLPKDRFSAERLKGVDSTLKIQPAKLEDSAVYLCASSNSGGTKNTGELFFGEGSRLTVL.

This clone was found a few times. The chain is built from TRBV7-9 and TRBJ2-7, with 7 positions matching TRBD2. The CDR3 spans 13 residues. CDR1 SEHNR and CDR2 FQNEAQ come from the germline V gene (reference sequence). V was clipped by 6 bases and J by 3 bases; unmatched bases: 5. The CDR3 DNA follows: TGTGCCAGCAGACGGGAGGATGTCTACGAGCAGTACTTC. Translating gives CASRREDVYEQYF.

The chain has TRBV19 and TRBJ2-1; 8 bases are a match to TRBD1. After removal of 6 bases from V and 7 bases from J, the junction contained 11 bases not matched to a gene. Looked up from germline, CDR1 is LNHDA and CDR2 is SQIVND (reference sequence). The CDR3 has 15 residues. The CDR3 DNA follows: TGTGCCAGTAGGCGGGGACAGGAGTATACGAATGAGCAGTTCTTC. It translates to CASRRGQEYTNEQFF. Based on the CDR3 plus reference TRBV19 and TRBJ2-1, the full variable domain is DGGITQSPKYLFRKEGQNVTLSCEQNLNHDAMYWYRQDPGQGLRLIYYSQIVNDFQKGDIAEGYSVSREKKESFPLTVTSAQKNPTAFYLCASRRGQEYTNEQFFGPGTRLTVL.

The rearrangement uses TRBV9 and TRBJ1-2; TRBD1 matches at 7 bases. Germline V CDR1 and CDR2: SGDLS, YYNGEE. The CDR3 consists of 14 residues. The V and J ends lost 0 bases and 4 bases, in that order; junction bases with no gene match: 3. The CDR3 protein is CASSVARGPYGYTF. The CDR3 DNA follows: TGTGCCAGCAGCGTAGCTAGGGGGCCCTATGGCTACACCTTC.

This sequence joins TRBV11-3 and TRBJ2-7; 7 bases map to TRBD1. Germline V lookup: CDR1 SGHNT, CDR2 YENEEA. The CDR3 spans 15 residues. J lost 4 bases, V lost 3 bases, and 9 bases had no gene match. The CDR3 reads CASSFQTGNQYEQYF. The CDR3 DNA sequence: TGTGCCAGCAGCTTCCAGACAGGGAACCAATACGAGCAGTACTTC.

J is TRBJ1-1 and V is TRBV18, with D possibly being TRBD1 (6 bases). This CDR3 is built from 17 residues. The ends were cut back, 2 bases at V and 1 base at J, with 17 bases in the middle. Germline V gene sequence: CDR1 KGHSH, CDR2 LQKENI. The CDR3 sequence: CASSPRLQGAGNTEAFF. CDR3 in DNA: TGTGCCAGCTCACCAAGGTTACAGGGTGCCGGGAACACTGAAGCTTTCTTT. The variable domain in full, completed from reference TRBV18 and TRBJ1-1, reads NAGVMQNPRHLVRRRGQEARLRCSPMKGHSHVYWYRQLPEEGLKFMVYLQKENIIDESGMPKERFSAEFPKEGPSILRIQQVVRGDSAAYFCASSPRLQGAGNTEAFFGQGTRLTVV.

This clone has a single count. The CDR3 DNA is TGTGCCAGCAGCTTACCGCCGCACGCGGGGTATAATTCACCCCTCCACTTT. Residues: CASSLPPHAGYNSPLHF. V gene TRBV7-8 combines with J gene TRBJ1-6; unclear D gene. Trimming removed 2 bases at V and 4 bases at J, with 15 bases between. Per the germline V gene, CDR1 is SGHVS and CDR2 is FQNEAQ. The CDR3 is 17 residues long.

This chain links TRBV20-1 with TRBJ2-5; D gene unclear. This CDR3 spans 11 amino acids. CDR1 and CDR2 (germline): DFQATT, SNEGSKA (reference sequence). Trimming pared 6 bases from V and 5 bases from J, leaving 10 bases between. This CDR3 is CSARSGETQYF. The DNA for the CDR3 is TGCAGTGCGCGGAGTGGCGAGACCCAGTACTTC.

This sequence joins TRBV5-5 and TRBJ1-4; TRBD1 aligns across 7 bases. V dropped 4 bases and J dropped 4; count of bases not matched to a gene: 7. CDR3 size: 15 residues. CDR1 and CDR2 (germline): SGHKS, YYEKEE (reference sequence). The CDR3 bases are TGTGCCAGCAGCCGCCGGGACAGAGATAATGAAAAACTGTTTTTT. Protein sequence: CASSRRDRDNEKLFF.

CDR3 in amino acids: CASSQEGQTREKLFF. In DNA form, the CDR3 reads TGCGCCAGCAGCCAAGAGGGCCAAACCAGGGAAAAACTGTTTTTT. The chain carries TRBV4-3 and TRBJ1-4; D is unclear. V was trimmed by 0 bases and J by 8 bases, leaving 13 bases between them. The CDR3 runs to 15 residues. In germline, CDR1 is LGHNA, CDR2 YSLEER.

The V gene is TRBV30, the J gene TRBJ2-5, with 13 bases that match TRBD2. Germline CDR1 reads GTSNPN; CDR2 reads SVGIG (reference sequence). This CDR3 is 14 amino acids long. Unmatched junction bases numbered 4, after V lost 5 bases and J lost 4 bases. The CDR3 nucleotides are TGTGCCTGGGGGACTAGCGGGGACGGAGAGACCCAGTACTTC. This gives the protein CAWGTSGDGETQYF. Full variable domain (remainder filled in from reference TRBV30 and TRBJ2-5): SQTIHQWPATLVQPVGSPLSLECTVEGTSNPNLYWYRQAAGRGLQLLFYSVGIGQISSEVPQNLSASRPQDRQFILSSKKLLLSDSGFYLCAWGTSGDGETQYFGPGTRLLVL.

The V and J genes are TRBV11-2 and TRBJ2-5, with 8 bases fitting TRBD1. The J call may be faulty, since TRBJ2-7 better matches the DNA end. Germline assignment: CDR1 SGHAT and CDR2 FQNNGV. This CDR3 comprises 14 residues. The CDR3 nucleotides are TGTGCCAGCAGTTCTCGGACAGGGCGCTACGAGCAGTACTTC. Its translation is CASSSRTGRYEQYF.

This clone has a handful of counts. The chain recombines TRBV9 with TRBJ2-3, with 12 bases identical to TRBD2. CDR3 length: 14 amino acids. V lost 5 bases, J lost 4 bases, and 2 bases stayed unmatched. The V gene's germline CDR1 is SGDLS and CDR2 YYNGEE. The CDR3 coding sequence is TGTGCCAGCAGTCGGACTAGCGGGGCAGATACGCAGTATTTT. Its translation: CASSRTSGADTQYF.

The chain employs TRBV6-6 and TRBJ2-5; 11 nucleotides agree with TRBD1. Germline V gene lookup returns CDR1 MNHNY and CDR2 SVGAGI (reference sequence). The CDR3 runs 15 residues. The CDR3 loop reads CANGDRGNPRETQYF. The DNA for the CDR3 is TGTGCTAACGGGGACAGGGGGAACCCCCGTGAGACCCAGTACTTC.

This clone was found once. This chain joins TRBV4-1 and TRBJ2-3, with 8 bases fitting TRBD2. The CDR3 extends over 18 amino acids. The V and J ends lost 0 bases and 0 bases, in that order; junction bases with no gene match: 8. Per the germline V gene, CDR1 is MGHRA and CDR2 is YSYEKL. The CDR3 region has the DNA TGCGCCAGCAGCCAAGATAGAACTAGCGGAGCCAGCACAGATACGCAGTATTTT. Translating gives CASSQDRTSGASTDTQYF.

This chain uses TRBV5-1 with TRBJ2-3; no clear D gene. Germline V gene lookup returns CDR1 SGHRS and CDR2 YFSETQ. The CDR3 is made up of 12 amino acids. Trimming pared 4 bases from V and 2 bases from J, leaving 5 bases between. The DNA of the CDR3 is TGCGCCAGCAGCGTATCCACAGATACGCAGTATTTT. It specifies CASSVSTDTQYF. The whole variable domain, remainder taken from reference TRBV5-1 and TRBJ2-3, is KAGVTQTPRYLIKTRGQQVTLSCSPISGHRSVSWYQQTPGQGLQFLFEYFSETQRNKGNFPGRFSGRQFSNSRSEMNVSTLELGDSALYLCASSVSTDTQYFGPGTRLTVL.

V is TRBV11-3 and J is TRBJ1-1; TRBD1 might be the D (5 bases). CDR3 size: 15 residues. With 1 base removed from V and 4 bases from J, the gap between germline ends came to 13 bases. The germline CDR1 and CDR2 sequences are SGHNT and YENEEA. The CDR3 nucleotides read TGTGCCAGCAGCTTAGGTGGGGCGCGTGGCACTGAAGCTTTCTTT. This encodes CASSLGGARGTEAFF.

This chain links TRBV7-2 with TRBJ2-1; 10 bases match TRBD2. The ends lost 5 bases at V and 9 bases at J; junction bases unmatched: 16. CDR3 length: 17 residues. Germline V gene data show CDR1 as SGHTA and CDR2 as FQGNSA. CDR3 nucleotides: TGTGCCAGCAGCCCCCCGGGGCTAGCGGGAGTGGGCGGTGAGCAGTTCTTC. Translating gives CASSPPGLAGVGGEQFF.

This chain connects TRBV6-5 to TRBJ2-3; D unresolved. Deletions cut 5 bases from V and 2 bases from J, with 11 bases between. From germline, CDR1 is MNHEY and CDR2 SVGAGI. The CDR3 extends over 14 amino acids. CDR3 region: CASSPRLVTDTQYF. The DNA for the CDR3 is TGTGCCAGCAGTCCCCGGCTAGTCACAGATACGCAGTATTTT.

The chain links TRBV30 to TRBJ2-4, with D tentatively TRBD2 (5 bases). The CDR3 consists of 14 residues. The V gene's germline CDR1 is GTSNPN and CDR2 SVGIG (reference sequence). V gave up 0 bases and J gave up 9 bases, with 15 bases separating them. CDR3 nucleotides: TGTGCCTGGAGTGTACCGGGGAGCGGATTCATTCAGTACTTC. Translation gives CAWSVPGSGFIQYF.

The chain uses TRBV6-5 and TRBJ1-1, with no clear D. This CDR3 contains 14 residues. Per the germline V gene, CDR1 is MNHEY and CDR2 is SVGAGI. V was shortened by 6 bases and J by 0 bases, with 11 bases between the two germline ends. The CDR3 loop is CASRAGTMNTEAFF. The CDR3 DNA sequence: TGTGCCAGCAGGGCGGGTACCATGAACACTGAAGCTTTCTTT.

The chain couples TRBV6-5 to TRBJ1-1; D gene uncertain. The V end was cut by 2 bases, the J end by 10 bases, with 8 bases between. Per germline, CDR1 MNHEY and CDR2 SVGAGI. The CDR3 covers 11 residues. The CDR3: CASSYPPSAFF. CDR3 nucleotides: TGTGCCAGCAGTTACCCCCCCTCAGCTTTCTTT.

The chain has TRBV7-2 and TRBJ2-1; TRBD2 agrees at 12 bases. The CDR3 is 15 residues long. Germline CDR1 reads SGHTA; CDR2 reads FQGNSA. V shed 2 bases, J shed 10 bases, and the junction held 6 bases outside the gene matches. The CDR3 region has the DNA TGTGCCAGCAGCTTAAGGCTAGCGGGAGGGCCGGAGCAGTTCTTC. Protein: CASSLRLAGGPEQFF.

J is TRBJ2-2 and V is TRBV27, with 7 nucleotides matching TRBD2. The CDR3 runs to 14 residues. Per germline, CDR1 MNHEY and CDR2 SMNVEV (reference sequence). Trimming cost V 3 bases and J 4 bases; bases outside gene matches: 2. CDR3 sequence: CASSFGGSTGELFF. The DNA for the CDR3 is TGTGCCAGCAGTTTCGGCGGGAGCACCGGGGAGCTGTTTTTT.

This chain joins TRBV6-1 and TRBJ2-2, with a tentative D call TRBD1 (6 bases). Germline V gene lookup returns CDR1 MNHNS and CDR2 SASEGT. Deletions cut 10 bases from V and 4 bases from J, with 19 bases between. This CDR3 has 15 residues. Here the CDR3 DNA reads TGTGCCACCCTGCGACAGGCCTTTAGCACCGGGGAGCTGTTTTTT. Amino acids: CATLRQAFSTGELFF.